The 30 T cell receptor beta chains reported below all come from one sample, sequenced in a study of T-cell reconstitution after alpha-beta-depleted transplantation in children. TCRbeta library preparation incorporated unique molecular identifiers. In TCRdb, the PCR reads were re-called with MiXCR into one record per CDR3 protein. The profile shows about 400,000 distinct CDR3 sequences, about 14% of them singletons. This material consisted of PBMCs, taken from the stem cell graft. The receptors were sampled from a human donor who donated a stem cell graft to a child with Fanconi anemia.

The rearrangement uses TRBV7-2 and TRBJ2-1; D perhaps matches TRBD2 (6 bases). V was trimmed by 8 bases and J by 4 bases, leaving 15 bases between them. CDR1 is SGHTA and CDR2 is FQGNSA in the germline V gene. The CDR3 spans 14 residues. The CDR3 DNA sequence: TGTGCCAGCGCGCGGGGAGACGAATACAATGAGCAGTTCTTC. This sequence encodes CASARGDEYNEQFF.

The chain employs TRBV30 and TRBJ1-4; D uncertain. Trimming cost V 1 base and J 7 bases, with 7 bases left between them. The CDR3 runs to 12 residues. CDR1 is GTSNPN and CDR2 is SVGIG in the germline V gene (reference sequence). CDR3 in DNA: TGTGCCTGGAGTGGACTGGCTGAAAAACTGTTTTTT. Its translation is CAWSGLAEKLFF. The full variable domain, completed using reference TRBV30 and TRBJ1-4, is SQTIHQWPATLVQPVGSPLSLECTVEGTSNPNLYWYRQAAGRGLQLLFYSVGIGQISSEVPQNLSASRPQDRQFILSSKKLLLSDSGFYLCAWSGLAEKLFFGSGTQLSVL.

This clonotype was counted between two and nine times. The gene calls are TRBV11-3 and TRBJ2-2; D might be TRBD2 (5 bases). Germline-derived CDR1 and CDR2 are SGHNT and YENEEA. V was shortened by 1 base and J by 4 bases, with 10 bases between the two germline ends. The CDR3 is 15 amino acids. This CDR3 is CASSLGAEGTGELFF. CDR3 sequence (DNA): TGTGCCAGCAGCTTAGGGGCAGAGGGCACCGGGGAGCTGTTTTTT.

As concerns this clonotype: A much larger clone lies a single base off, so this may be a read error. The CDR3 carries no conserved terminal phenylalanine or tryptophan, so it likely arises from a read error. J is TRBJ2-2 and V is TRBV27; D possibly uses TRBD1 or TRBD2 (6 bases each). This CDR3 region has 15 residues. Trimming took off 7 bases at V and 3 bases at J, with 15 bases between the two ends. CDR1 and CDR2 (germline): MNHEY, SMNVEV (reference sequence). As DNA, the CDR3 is TGTGCCAGCAAGGCGTGGGGGGCCGACACCGGGGAGCTGTTTTGT. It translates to CASKAWGADTGELFC.

DNA of the CDR3: TGCAGTGCCGGCACCAGGGAAGATCAGCCCCAGCATTTT. Its translation: CSAGTREDQPQHF. The chain uses TRBV20-1 and TRBJ1-5; maybe TRBD1 (5 bases). Germline V gene data show CDR1 as DFQATT and CDR2 as SNEGSKA (reference sequence). The CDR3 consists of 13 residues. The germline V and J ends were trimmed by 6 bases and 5 bases, with 14 bases remaining between them.

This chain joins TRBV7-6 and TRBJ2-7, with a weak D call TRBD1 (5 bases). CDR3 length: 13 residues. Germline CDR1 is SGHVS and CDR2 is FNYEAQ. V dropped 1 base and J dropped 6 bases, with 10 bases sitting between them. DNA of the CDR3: TGTGCCAGCAGCTTAGTCAGACAGTCCGAGCAGTACGTC. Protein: CASSLVRQSEQYV.

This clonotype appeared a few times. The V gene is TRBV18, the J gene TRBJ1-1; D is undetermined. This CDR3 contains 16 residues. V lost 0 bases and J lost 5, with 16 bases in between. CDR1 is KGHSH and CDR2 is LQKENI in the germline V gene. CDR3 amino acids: CASSPPEQKRTTEAFF. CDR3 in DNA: TGTGCCAGCTCACCACCTGAGCAGAAACGAACAACTGAAGCTTTCTTT.

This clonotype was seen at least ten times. The CDR3 DNA sequence: TGTGCCAGCAGCCTTGACAGGTTCTCGGATACGCAGTATTTT. It is translated as CASSLDRFSDTQYF. The V call is TRBV7-2, the J call TRBJ2-3, with D possibly TRBD1 on 6 matching bases. With 5 bases removed from V and 6 bases from J, the gap between germline ends came to 15 bases. Germline V gene sequence: CDR1 SGHTA, CDR2 FQGNSA. This CDR3 is built from 14 residues.

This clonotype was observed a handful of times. The CDR3 bases are TGTGCCAGCAGCTTGTGGAAAGGGGGCGATGAGCAGTTCTTC. Translated, it gives CASSLWKGGDEQFF. J is TRBJ2-1 and V is TRBV5-6, with 7 bases aligning to TRBD1. Germline CDR1 SGHDT, CDR2 YYEEEE. After removal of 1 base from V and 8 bases from J, the junction contained 6 bases not matched to a gene. The CDR3 loop spans 14 amino acids.

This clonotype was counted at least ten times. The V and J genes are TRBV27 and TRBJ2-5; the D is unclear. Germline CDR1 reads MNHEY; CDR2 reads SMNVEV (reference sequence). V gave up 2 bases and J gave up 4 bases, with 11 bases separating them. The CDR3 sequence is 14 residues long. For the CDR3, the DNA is TGTGCCAGCAGTTTAGGGCCGGACGGAGAGACCCAGTACTTC. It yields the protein CASSLGPDGETQYF.

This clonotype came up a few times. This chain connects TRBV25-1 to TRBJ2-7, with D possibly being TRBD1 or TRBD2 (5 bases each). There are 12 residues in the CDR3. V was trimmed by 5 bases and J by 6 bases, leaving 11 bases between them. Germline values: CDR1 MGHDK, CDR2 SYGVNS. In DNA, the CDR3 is TGTGCCAGCAGTCCTACCGGGGCCGAGCAGTACGTC. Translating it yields CASSPTGAEQYV.

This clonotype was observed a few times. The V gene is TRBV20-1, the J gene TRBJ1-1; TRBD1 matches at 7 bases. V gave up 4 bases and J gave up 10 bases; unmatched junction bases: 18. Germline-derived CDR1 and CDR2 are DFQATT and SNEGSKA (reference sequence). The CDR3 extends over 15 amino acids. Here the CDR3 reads CSATRMGGQANVAFF. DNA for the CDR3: TGCAGTGCTACCCGAATGGGAGGACAGGCCAACGTAGCTTTCTTT.

In nucleotides, the CDR3 is TGTGCCAGCAGCCGGGAGAGCATTAGAGGGGGGAACCAAGAGACCCAGTACTTC. It specifies CASSRESIRGGNQETQYF. This sequence joins TRBV28 and TRBJ2-5, with D perhaps being TRBD1 or TRBD2 (6 bases each). In germline, CDR1 is MDHEN, CDR2 SYDVKM. With 6 bases removed from V and 0 bases from J, the gap between germline ends came to 23 bases. The CDR3 has 18 residues.

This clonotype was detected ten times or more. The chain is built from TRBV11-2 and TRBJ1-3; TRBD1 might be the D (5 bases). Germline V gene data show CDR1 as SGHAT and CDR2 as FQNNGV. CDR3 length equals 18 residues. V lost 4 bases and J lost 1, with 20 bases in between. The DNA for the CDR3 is TGTGCCAGCAGCTCAACCTCAGGGTCCCTAAGTTCTGGAAACACCATATATTTT. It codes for CASSSTSGSLSSGNTIYF.

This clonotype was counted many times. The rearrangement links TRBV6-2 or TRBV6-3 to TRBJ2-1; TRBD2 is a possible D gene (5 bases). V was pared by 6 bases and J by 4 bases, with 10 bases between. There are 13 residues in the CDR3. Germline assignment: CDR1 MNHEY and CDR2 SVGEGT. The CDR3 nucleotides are TGTGCCAGCAGCCGGGATATTTACAATGAGCAGTTCTTC. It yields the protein CASSRDIYNEQFF.

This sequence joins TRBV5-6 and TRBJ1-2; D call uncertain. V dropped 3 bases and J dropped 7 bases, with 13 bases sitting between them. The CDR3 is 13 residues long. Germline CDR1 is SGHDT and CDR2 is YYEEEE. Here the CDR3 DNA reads TGTGCCAGCAGCTCGTGGGGAGTTTTTGGCTACACCTTC. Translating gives CASSSWGVFGYTF. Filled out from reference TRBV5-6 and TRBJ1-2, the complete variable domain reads DAGVTQSPTHLIKTRGQQVTLRCSPKSGHDTVSWYQQALGQGPQFIFQYYEEEERQRGNFPDRFSGHQFPNYSSELNVNALLLGDSALYLCASSSWGVFGYTFGSGTRLTVV.

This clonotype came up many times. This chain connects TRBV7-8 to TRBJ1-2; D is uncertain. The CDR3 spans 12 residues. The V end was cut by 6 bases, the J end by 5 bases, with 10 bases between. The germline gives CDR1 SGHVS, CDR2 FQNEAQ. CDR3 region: CASSSGSYGYTF. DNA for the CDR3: TGTGCCAGCAGTTCTGGGTCTTATGGCTACACCTTC.

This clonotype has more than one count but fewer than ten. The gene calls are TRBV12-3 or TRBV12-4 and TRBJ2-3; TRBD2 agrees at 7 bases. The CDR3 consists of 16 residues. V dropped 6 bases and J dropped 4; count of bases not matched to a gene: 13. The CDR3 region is CASSPGARRGSDTQYF. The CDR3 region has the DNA TGTGCCAGCAGCCCTGGGGCTAGGCGGGGGTCAGATACGCAGTATTTT.

In DNA, the CDR3 is TGTGCCAGCAGTTTAGCTTCCGGGCTAAACTACAATGAGCAGTTCTTC. It encodes CASSLASGLNYNEQFF. The chain combines TRBV12-3 or TRBV12-4 with TRBJ2-1; D gene uncertain. The CDR3 loop spans 16 amino acids. V was clipped by 0 bases and J by 3 bases, with 12 bases between them.

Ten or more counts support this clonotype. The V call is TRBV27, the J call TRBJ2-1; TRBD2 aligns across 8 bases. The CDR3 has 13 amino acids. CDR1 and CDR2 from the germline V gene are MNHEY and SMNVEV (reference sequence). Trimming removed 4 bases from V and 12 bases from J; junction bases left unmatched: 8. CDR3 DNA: TGTGCCAGCAGTTCAAGCGGGGGATTAAGGCAGTTCTTC. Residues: CASSSSGGLRQFF.

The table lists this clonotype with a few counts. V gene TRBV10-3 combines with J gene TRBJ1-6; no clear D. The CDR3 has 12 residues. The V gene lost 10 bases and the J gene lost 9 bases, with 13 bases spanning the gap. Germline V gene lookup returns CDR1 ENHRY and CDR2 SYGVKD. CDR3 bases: TGTGCCACCCGGAACGCGGTTTCACCCCTCCACTTT. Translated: CATRNAVSPLHF.

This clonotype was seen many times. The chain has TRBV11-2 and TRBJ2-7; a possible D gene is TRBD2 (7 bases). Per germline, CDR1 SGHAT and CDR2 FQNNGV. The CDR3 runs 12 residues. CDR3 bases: TGTGCCAGCAGCTCGATCCCGGGGGGCCTAGACGTC. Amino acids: CASSSIPGGLDV.

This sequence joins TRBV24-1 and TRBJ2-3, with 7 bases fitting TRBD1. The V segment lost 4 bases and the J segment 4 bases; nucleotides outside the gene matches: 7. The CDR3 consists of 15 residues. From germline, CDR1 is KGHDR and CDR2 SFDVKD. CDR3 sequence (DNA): TGTGCCACCAGTGACACCACAGGGGCTGCAGATACGCAGTATTTT. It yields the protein CATSDTTGAADTQYF.

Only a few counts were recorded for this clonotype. In nucleotides, the CDR3 is TGTGCCAGCAGCCGCGGGCTAGATACAGATACGCAGTATTTT. It specifies CASSRGLDTDTQYF. The genes are TRBV14 and TRBJ2-3; D is possibly TRBD2 (5 bases). The CDR3 runs 14 residues. Germline loops: CDR1 SGHDN, CDR2 FVKESK. V was clipped by 4 bases and J by 3 bases, with 11 bases between them.

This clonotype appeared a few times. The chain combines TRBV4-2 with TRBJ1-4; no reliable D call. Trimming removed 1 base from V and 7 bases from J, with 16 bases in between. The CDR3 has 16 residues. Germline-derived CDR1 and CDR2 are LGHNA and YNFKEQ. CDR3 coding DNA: TGTGCCAGCAGCCAAGCTTCCGGAGGGTTTGCTGAAAAACTGTTTTTT. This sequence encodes CASSQASGGFAEKLFF.

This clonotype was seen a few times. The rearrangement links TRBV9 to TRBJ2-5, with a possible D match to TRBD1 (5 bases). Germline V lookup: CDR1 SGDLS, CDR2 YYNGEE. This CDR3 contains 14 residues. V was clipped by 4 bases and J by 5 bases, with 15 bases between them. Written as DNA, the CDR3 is TGTGCCAGCAGCCCCACCCAGGGTGGGGAGACCCAGTACTTC. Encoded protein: CASSPTQGGETQYF.

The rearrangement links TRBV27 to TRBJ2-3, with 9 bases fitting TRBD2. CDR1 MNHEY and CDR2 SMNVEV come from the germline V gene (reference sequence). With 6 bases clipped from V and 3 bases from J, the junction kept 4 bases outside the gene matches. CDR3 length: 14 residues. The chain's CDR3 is CASSVGLATDTQYF. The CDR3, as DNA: TGTGCCAGCAGCGTAGGACTAGCGACAGATACGCAGTATTTT.

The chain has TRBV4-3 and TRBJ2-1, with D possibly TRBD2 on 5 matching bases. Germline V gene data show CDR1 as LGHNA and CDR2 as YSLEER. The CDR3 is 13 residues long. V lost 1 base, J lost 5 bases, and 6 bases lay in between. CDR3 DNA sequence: TGCGCCAGCAGCCAAGGGAGGAACAATGAGCAGTTCTTC. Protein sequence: CASSQGRNNEQFF.

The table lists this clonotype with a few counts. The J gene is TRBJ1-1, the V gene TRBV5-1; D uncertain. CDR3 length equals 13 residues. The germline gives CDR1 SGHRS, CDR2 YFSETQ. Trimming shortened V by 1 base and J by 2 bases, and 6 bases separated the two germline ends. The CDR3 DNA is TGCGCCAGCAGCTTGTTTATTAACACTGAAGCTTTCTTT. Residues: CASSLFINTEAFF. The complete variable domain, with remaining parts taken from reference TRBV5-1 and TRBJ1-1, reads KAGVTQTPRYLIKTRGQQVTLSCSPISGHRSVSWYQQTPGQGLQFLFEYFSETQRNKGNFPGRFSGRQFSNSRSEMNVSTLELGDSALYLCASSLFINTEAFFGQGTRLTVV.

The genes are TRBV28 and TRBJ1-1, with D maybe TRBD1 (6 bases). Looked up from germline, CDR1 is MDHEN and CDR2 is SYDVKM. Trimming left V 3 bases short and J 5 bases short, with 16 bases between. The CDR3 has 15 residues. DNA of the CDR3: TGTGCCAGCAGTTTTTCAGGGGCCGGGGGTACTGAAGCTTTCTTT. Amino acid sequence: CASSFSGAGGTEAFF. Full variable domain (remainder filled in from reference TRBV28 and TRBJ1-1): DVKVTQSSRYLVKRTGEKVFLECVQDMDHENMFWYRQDPGLGLRLIYFSYDVKMKEKGDIPEGYSVSREKKERFSLILESASTNQTSMYLCASSFSGAGGTEAFFGQGTRLTVV.